The clone carrying this T cell receptor beta chain has at least ten counts. Its antigen is undetermined. This specimen belongs to a study of cytomegalovirus exposure and HLA in healthy donors. Whole-study results and caveats: A few chains linked to CMV were shown in vitro to be specific for CMV antigens. Cytomegalovirus status was reportedly diagnosed by the classifier with high specificity and sensitivity. TCR sequences were mostly rare, though some public TCRs occurred in many donors.

A roughly 130-subject validation cohort, separate from the approximately 610-subject first cohort, supplied the donors. The CDR3 extends over 14 amino acids. Germline V gene data show CDR1 as MGHDK and CDR2 as SYGVNS. V trimming: 4 bases; J trimming: 4 bases; junction bases outside the gene matches: 7. Profiled with immunoSEQ multiplex PCR; TCRdb holds only in-frame clones, not every one. The table records 220,000 or so clones, 75% to 95% of them present only once. Sequencing used PBMCs. This TCR was sampled from a woman under 30 in good health and CMV-seronegative. The chain has TRBV25-1 and TRBJ2-7; 7 bases align to TRBD2. CDR3 region: CASSGTRGGYEQYF. CDR3 sequence (DNA): TGTGCCAGCAGTGGAACGAGGGGAGGGTACGAGCAGTACTTC.